A selection of T cell receptor beta chains follows, all from one sample in a study of blood T cell repertoires in COVID-19. Clones were read by immunoSEQ multiplex PCR, and TCRdb kept only the in-frame ones, dropping some. The table records over 200,000 clones, around 84% of them present only once. Material for sequencing was peripheral blood. The source of these receptors is a man aged 40-50 years who had recovered from COVID-19. The CDR3 runs from the conserved cysteine through the conserved F or W. D genes are given only for firm matches. Clone size is shown for a subset of rows, as once, few, many or a class of expanded clone.

d_gene	v_gene	abundance	j_gene	CDR3nt	CDR3aa
NA	TRBV7-2	NA	TRBJ1-1	TGTGCCAGCAGCTTCTTGTTGAACACTGAAGCTTTCTTT	CASSFLLNTEAFF
NA	TRBV7-8	NA	TRBJ1-1	TGTGCCAGCAGCTTAGAACGGACAGACATGAACACTGAAGCTTTCTTT	CASSLERTDMNTEAFF
TRBD1	TRBV6-5	NA	TRBJ1-2	TGTGCCAGCAGTCCCCGGACAGGGGGCGGCTATGGCTACACCTTC	CASSPRTGGGYGYTF
NA	TRBV28	NA	TRBJ1-1	TGTGCCAGCAGTTTGTGGACAGCGAACACTGAAGCTTTCTTT	CASSLWTANTEAFF
NA	TRBV30	NA	TRBJ2-6	TGTGCCTGGAGACCAATCGACTGGAGCTCTGGGGCCAACGTCCTGACTTTC	CAWRPIDWSSGANVLTF
NA	TRBV28	NA	TRBJ2-7	TGTGCCAGCAGGACTGGACATGGTGCGTACGAGCAGTACTTC	CASRTGHGAYEQYF
NA	TRBV18	few	TRBJ2-1	TGTGCCAGCTCACCTATGGGGGCCCCCTACAATGAGCAGTTCTTC	CASSPMGAPYNEQFF
TRBD1	TRBV7-2	NA	TRBJ1-6	TGTGCCAGCAGTCCCGGGACAGATTATAATTCACCCCTCCACTTT	CASSPGTDYNSPLHF
TRBD1	TRBV5-1	NA	TRBJ2-3	TGCGCCAGCAGCGCCGGGACAGGCTCTAGCACAGATACGCAGTATTTT	CASSAGTGSSTDTQYF
TRBD1	TRBV10-3	once	TRBJ1-1	TGTGCCATCGGAATCTCCCTACAGGGGGGTGAAGCTTTCTTT	CAIGISLQGGEAFF
NA	TRBV27	NA	TRBJ2-6	TGTGCCAGCAGTTTAAAGGGAGTAAGCTCTGGGGCCAACGTCCTGACTTTC	CASSLKGVSSGANVLTF
NA	TRBV18	NA	TRBJ2-7	TGTGCCAGCTCACTCGGACAGAAACACGAGCAGTACTTC	CASSLGQKHEQYF
TRBD1	TRBV6-5	NA	TRBJ2-2	TGTGCCAGCAGGCGGGACAGGGGGCGGGATGGGGAGCTGTTTTTT	CASRRDRGRDGELFF
NA	TRBV5-1	NA	TRBJ2-7	TGCGCCAGCAGCCCTGACAGGAGAGCCTACGAGCAGTACTTC	CASSPDRRAYEQYF
NA	TRBV27	NA	TRBJ2-1	TGTGCCACCCAGGGGCCTTACAATGAGCAGTTCTTC	CATQGPYNEQFF
TRBD1	TRBV6-2/TRBV6-3	few	TRBJ2-5	TGTGCCAGCAGTTACGTCAGTAGGGGACAGGGATTCGCGAAGACCCAGTACTTC	CASSYVSRGQGFAKTQYF
TRBD2	TRBV6-5	NA	TRBJ2-5	TGTGCCAGCAGTACGGGACTACCCCGTGCGACCCAGTACTTC	CASSTGLPRATQYF
TRBD1	TRBV13	few	TRBJ1-1	TGTGCCAGCAGCGCACGGGACAGAGCCTACACTGAAGCTTTCTTT	CASSARDRAYTEAFF
NA	TRBV6-5	NA	TRBJ1-1	TGTGCCAGCAGTTACTCGCCAGAATTCACTGAAGCTTTCTTT	CASSYSPEFTEAFF
NA	TRBV30	NA	TRBJ2-7	TGTGCCTGGAGTGGCGGGAACGAGCAGTACTTC	CAWSGGNEQYF
NA	TRBV7-2	NA	TRBJ2-1	TGTGCCAGCATGGAAGTGGGGTGGCGCGGGGTAGAGCAGTTCTTC	CASMEVGWRGVEQFF
NA	TRBV24-1	NA	TRBJ2-1	TGTGCCACCAGTGGATCCGGGATTAACAATGAGCAGTTCTTC	CATSGSGINNEQFF
TRBD1	TRBV11-3	NA	TRBJ1-1	TGTGCCAGCAGCCCAAGTGGCAGGGGGCACACTGAAGCTTTCTTT	CASSPSGRGHTEAFF
NA	TRBV7-2	NA	TRBJ2-5	TGTGCCAGCAGCTTAGTATACAGGGCCCCCCGGGAGACCCAGTACTTC	CASSLVYRAPRETQYF
NA	TRBV18	NA	TRBJ2-3	TGTGCCAGCTCACCACCACAGGGTGGCAGAGATACGCAGTATTTT	CASSPPQGGRDTQYF
TRBD1	TRBV29-1	NA	TRBJ2-7	TGCAGCGTTGAGAAAAACCGGGACAGAGACTACGAGCAGTACTTC	CSVEKNRDRDYEQYF
NA	TRBV11-3	few	TRBJ2-3	TGTGCCAGCAGCGTTAGCGGAACCACAGATACGCAGTATTTT	CASSVSGTTDTQYF
TRBD2	TRBV11-2	few	TRBJ2-2	TGTGCCAGCGGAACACTAGCGGGAGCTAACACCGGGGAGCTGTTTTTT	CASGTLAGANTGELFF
NA	TRBV18	NA	TRBJ1-1	TGTGCCAGCTCCCCCGCAGGCAGCATGAACACTGAAGCTTTCTTT	CASSPAGSMNTEAFF
NA	TRBV25-1	NA	TRBJ2-3	TGTGCCAGCAGTGAGGCCCTCACAGATACGCAGTATTTT	CASSEALTDTQYF
NA	TRBV18	NA	TRBJ1-3	TGTGCCAGCTCACCTATGGACAGCGGAAACACCATATATTTT	CASSPMDSGNTIYF
NA	TRBV12-5	NA	TRBJ2-4	TGTGCTAGTGGTTCTTGGGCAGGGCCCCTGAGTAGGTACATTCAGTACTTC	CASGSWAGPLSRYIQYF
NA	TRBV5-4	few	TRBJ2-2	TGTGCCAGCAGCTTACCACAGGGGAACACCGGGGAGCTGTTTTTT	CASSLPQGNTGELFF
NA	TRBV27	NA	TRBJ1-6	TGTGCCAGCAGTTTATCGGTCAGACAAACTTATAATTCACCCCTCCACTTT	CASSLSVRQTYNSPLHF
TRBD1	TRBV5-4	NA	TRBJ1-2	TGTGCCAGCAGTTCCAACAGGGGGCAGCATGGCTACACCTTC	CASSSNRGQHGYTF
NA	TRBV29-1	NA	TRBJ1-1	TGCAGCGGATCAGGCCCCTCGAGCACTGAAGCTTTCTTT	CSGSGPSSTEAFF
TRBD2	TRBV20-1	NA	TRBJ2-7	TGCAGTGCTAGTTGGTTTCGGGGGGTGGACTACGAGCAGTACTTC	CSASWFRGVDYEQYF
NA	TRBV29-1	NA	TRBJ2-1	TGCAGCGTTGGGCGGGGCGGGGAACTGTTCTTC	CSVGRGGELFF
TRBD1	TRBV3-1/TRBV3-2	NA	TRBJ1-6	TGTGCCAGCAGCCAGCGACAGGGTAGCTCACCCCTCCACTTT	CASSQRQGSSPLHF
NA	TRBV9	NA	TRBJ2-5	TGTGCCAGCAGCGTCGGAGGATGGCGGTCTGAGGCCCAGTACTTC	CASSVGGWRSEAQYF
NA	TRBV14	NA	TRBJ1-2	TGTGCCAGCAGCCAAGATTTGGTACGGGACTATGGCTACACCTTC	CASSQDLVRDYGYTF
NA	TRBV10-2	NA	TRBJ2-1	TGCGCCAGCAGACTCGGGGACTACAATGAGCAGTTCTTC	CASRLGDYNEQFF